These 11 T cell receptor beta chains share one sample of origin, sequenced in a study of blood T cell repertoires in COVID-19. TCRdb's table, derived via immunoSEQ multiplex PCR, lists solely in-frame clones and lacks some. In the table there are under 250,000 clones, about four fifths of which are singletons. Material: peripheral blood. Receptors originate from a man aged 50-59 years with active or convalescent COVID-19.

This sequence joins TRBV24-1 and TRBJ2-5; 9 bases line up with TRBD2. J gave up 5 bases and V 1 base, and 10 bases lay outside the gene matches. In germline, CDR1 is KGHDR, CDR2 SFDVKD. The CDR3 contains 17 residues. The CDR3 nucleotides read TGTGCCACCAGTGATTTCCCTCAACTAGCGGGTGAGGAGACCCAGTACTTC. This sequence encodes CATSDFPQLAGEETQYF.

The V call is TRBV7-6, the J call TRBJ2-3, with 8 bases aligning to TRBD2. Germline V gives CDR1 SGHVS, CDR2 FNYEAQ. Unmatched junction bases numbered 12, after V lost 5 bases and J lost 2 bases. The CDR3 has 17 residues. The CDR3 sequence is CASSQRGSGTFTDTQYF. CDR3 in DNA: TGTGCCAGCAGCCAGCGGGGGTCCGGGACTTTCACAGATACGCAGTATTTT.

The DNA for the CDR3 is TGCAGCGTTGAAGTGGCCGGGGTCACCTATGGCTACACCTTC. It translates to CSVEVAGVTYGYTF. The V gene is TRBV29-1, the J gene TRBJ1-2; D is unclear. Germline CDR1 is SQVTM and CDR2 is ANQGSEA. Trimming left V 1 base short and J 4 bases short, with 13 bases between. This CDR3 contains 14 residues.

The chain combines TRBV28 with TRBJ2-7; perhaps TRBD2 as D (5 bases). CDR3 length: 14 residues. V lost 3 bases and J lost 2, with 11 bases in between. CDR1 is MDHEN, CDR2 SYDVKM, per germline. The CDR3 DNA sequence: TGTGCCAGCAGTTTGGTTGGTAGCGCCTACGAGCAGTACTTC. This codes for CASSLVGSAYEQYF.

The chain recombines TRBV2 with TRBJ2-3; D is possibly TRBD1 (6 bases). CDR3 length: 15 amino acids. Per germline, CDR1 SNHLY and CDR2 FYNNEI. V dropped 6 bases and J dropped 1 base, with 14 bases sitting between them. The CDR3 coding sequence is TGTGCCAGCAGCCCGCGGACAGACCGCACAGATACGCAGTATTTT. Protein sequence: CASSPRTDRTDTQYF.

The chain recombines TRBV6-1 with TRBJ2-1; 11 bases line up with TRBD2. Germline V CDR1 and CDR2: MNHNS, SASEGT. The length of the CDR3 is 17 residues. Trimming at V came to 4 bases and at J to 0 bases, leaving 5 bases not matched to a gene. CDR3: CASSALAGASSYNEQFF. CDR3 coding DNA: TGTGCCAGCAGTGCACTAGCGGGGGCGAGCTCCTACAATGAGCAGTTCTTC.

In nucleotides, the CDR3 is TGCGCCAGCAGCTTCGGACTAGCAGAGACCCAGTACTTC. Translated: CASSFGLAETQYF. The J gene is TRBJ2-5, the V gene TRBV5-1; the match to TRBD2 covers 8 bases. Trimming at V came to 2 bases and at J to 4 bases, leaving 1 base not matched to a gene. Germline V gene lookup returns CDR1 SGHRS and CDR2 YFSETQ. CDR3 length equals 13 residues.

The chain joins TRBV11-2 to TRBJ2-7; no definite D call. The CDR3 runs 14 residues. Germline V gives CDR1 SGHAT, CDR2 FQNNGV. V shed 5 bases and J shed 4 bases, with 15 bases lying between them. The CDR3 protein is CASSGRSSVYEQYF. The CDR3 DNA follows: TGTGCCAGCAGCGGCAGGTCCAGTGTTTACGAGCAGTACTTC.

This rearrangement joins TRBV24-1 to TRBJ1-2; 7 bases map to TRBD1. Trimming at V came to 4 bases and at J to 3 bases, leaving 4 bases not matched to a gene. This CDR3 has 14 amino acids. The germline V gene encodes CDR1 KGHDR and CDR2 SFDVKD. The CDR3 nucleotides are TGTGCCACCAGTGACTTAGACAGGGACTATGGCTACACCTTC. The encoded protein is CATSDLDRDYGYTF.

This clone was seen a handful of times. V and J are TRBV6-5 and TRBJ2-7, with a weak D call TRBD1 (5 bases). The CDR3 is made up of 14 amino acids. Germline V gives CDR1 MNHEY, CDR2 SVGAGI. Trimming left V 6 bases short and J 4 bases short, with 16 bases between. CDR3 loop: CASRATGPLYEQYF. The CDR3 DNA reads TGTGCCAGCAGGGCTACAGGTCCCCTATACGAGCAGTACTTC.

Here the CDR3 DNA reads TGTGCCAGCGGAGGCTTAGGCAGGGGGTCAGGCGAGCAGTACTTC. It codes for CASGGLGRGSGEQYF. The chain employs TRBV6-5 and TRBJ2-7, with 7 bases that match TRBD1. With 8 bases clipped from V and 6 bases from J, the junction kept 16 bases outside the gene matches. The CDR3 covers 15 residues. Germline CDR1 and CDR2: MNHEY and SVGAGI.